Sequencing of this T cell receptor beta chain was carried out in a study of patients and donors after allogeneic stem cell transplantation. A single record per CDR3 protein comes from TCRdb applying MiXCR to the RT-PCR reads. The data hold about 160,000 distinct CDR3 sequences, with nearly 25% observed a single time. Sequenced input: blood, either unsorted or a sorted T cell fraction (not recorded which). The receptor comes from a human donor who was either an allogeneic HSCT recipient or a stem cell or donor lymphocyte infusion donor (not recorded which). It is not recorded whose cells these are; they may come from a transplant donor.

The CDR3 nucleotides are TGTGCCATCCGAAGGGCCGATTACAGCTCCTACAATGAGCAGTTCTTC. This gives the protein CAIRRADYSSYNEQFF. The chain has TRBV10-3 and TRBJ2-1; D is unresolved. CDR1 is ENHRY and CDR2 is SYGVKD in the germline V gene. This CDR3 is 16 amino acids long. The V end lost 8 bases, the J end lost 0 bases, and 17 bases lay between the germline ends.